These 26 T cell receptor beta chains were all obtained from the same sample, sequenced in a study of cytomegalovirus exposure and HLA in healthy donors. Primers included in the PCR were 60 Vbeta and 13 Jbeta primers. Profiling relied on immunoSEQ multiplex PCR, and the TCRdb table lists in-frame clones only, not all of them. The profile covers 99,000 or so clones, with over 75% appearing a single time and 6.9% taken by the ten largest. Sequencing was done on a sample of PBMCs. Receptors were obtained from a man aged 25-45 years in good health and CMV-seropositive.

The V and J genes are TRBV19 and TRBJ1-5, with a possible D match to TRBD1 (6 bases). CDR3 length: 15 amino acids. Germline CDR1 LNHDA, CDR2 SQIVND (reference sequence). V was shortened by 10 bases and J by 2 bases, with 18 bases between the two germline ends. This chain's CDR3 is CAISRDPGGNQPQHF. The CDR3 DNA is TGTGCCATTTCGAGAGACCCAGGGGGCAATCAGCCCCAGCATTTT. Variable domain in full (rest from reference TRBV19 and TRBJ1-5): DGGITQSPKYLFRKEGQNVTLSCEQNLNHDAMYWYRQDPGQGLRLIYYSQIVNDFQKGDIAEGYSVSREKKESFPLTVTSAQKNPTAFYLCAISRDPGGNQPQHFGDGTRLSIL.

In its sample, this clone was seen a few times. The rearrangement joins TRBV2 to TRBJ1-2, with D perhaps matching TRBD1 (6 bases). From germline, CDR1 is SNHLY and CDR2 FYNNEI. V lost 6 bases and J lost 2, with 13 bases in between. The CDR3 contains 14 residues. CDR3 protein: CASRPTGGNYGYTF. The CDR3 bases are TGTGCCAGCAGACCTACGGGGGGCAACTATGGCTACACCTTC.

The rearrangement joins TRBV11-2 to TRBJ2-1; no definite D call. V lost 0 bases and J 10 bases, leaving 10 bases between the germline ends. The CDR3 totals 13 residues. The germline CDR1 and CDR2 sequences are SGHAT and FQNNGV. The DNA of the CDR3 is TGTGCCAGCAGCTTAGAGGTACCCCTAGAGCAGTTCTTC. Residues: CASSLEVPLEQFF.

The V and J genes are TRBV5-1 and TRBJ1-2; D is ambiguous. The germline V and J ends were trimmed by 4 bases and 4 bases, with 11 bases remaining between them. Looked up from germline, CDR1 is SGHRS and CDR2 is YFSETQ. CDR3 length equals 13 residues. The CDR3 sequence: CASSPTEFYGYTF. As DNA, the CDR3 is TGCGCCAGCAGCCCCACAGAATTCTATGGCTACACCTTC.

The chain recombines TRBV27 with TRBJ2-5, with TRBD2 matching over 8 bases. Germline CDR1 is MNHEY and CDR2 is SMNVEV (reference sequence). The CDR3 extends over 15 amino acids. J was trimmed by 4 bases and V by 4 bases; bases with no gene match: 8. CDR3 residues: CASSYGGGRGETQYF. CDR3 in DNA: TGTGCCAGCAGTTATGGCGGGGGGCGGGGAGAGACCCAGTACTTC.

The chain has TRBV12-1 and TRBJ2-7; the table's D gene call, TRBD2, was not cross checked with the DNA. TRBV12-1 is a pseudogene segment. The CDR3 length is 17 residues. CDR3 nucleotide sequence: TGTGCCAGCAGCTTAGGACTAGCGGGGGCCCATAGACACGAGCAGTACTTC. It codes for CASSLGLAGAHRHEQYF.

This clone has more than one count but fewer than ten. This rearrangement joins TRBV10-3 to TRBJ1-4; no clear D gene. Trimming took off 5 bases at V and 4 bases at J, with 8 bases between the two ends. The germline V gene encodes CDR1 ENHRY and CDR2 SYGVKD. The CDR3 is 13 amino acids. The CDR3 DNA follows: TGTGCCATCAGTTCTGGCCTTAATGAAAAACTGTTTTTT. Its protein product is CAISSGLNEKLFF.

This chain uses TRBV20-1 with TRBJ1-1, with D unresolved. CDR3 size: 10 residues. Trimming pared 6 bases from V and 2 bases from J, leaving 4 bases between. Germline V CDR1 and CDR2: DFQATT, SNEGSKA (reference sequence). The CDR3 DNA is TGCAGTGCCTTTAACACTGAAGCTTTCTTT. Its protein is CSAFNTEAFF.

The rearrangement uses TRBV7-9 and TRBJ2-7, with 10 bases lining up with TRBD1. The CDR3 contains 16 residues. V shed 5 bases, J shed 2 bases, and the junction held 9 bases outside the gene matches. Per germline, CDR1 SEHNR and CDR2 FQNEAQ (reference sequence). CDR3 residues: CASSRPGQGPPYEQYF. The CDR3 DNA reads as TGTGCCAGCAGCCGACCGGGACAGGGGCCCCCCTACGAGCAGTACTTC.

This clone showed up just once. CDR3 DNA: TGCGCCAGCAGCTACCCTTTTAAACAGGGGGATGAGCAGTTCTTC. This sequence encodes CASSYPFKQGDEQFF. The rearrangement uses TRBV4-1 and TRBJ2-1, with 8 bases identical to TRBD1. The CDR3 is made up of 15 amino acids. Per germline, CDR1 MGHRA and CDR2 YSYEKL. V dropped 5 bases and J dropped 8; count of bases not matched to a gene: 11.

The rearrangement uses TRBV5-4 and TRBJ2-1; 9 bases align to TRBD2. The germline V gene encodes CDR1 SGHNT and CDR2 YYREEE (reference sequence). Germline trimming cut 5 bases from V and 5 bases from J; bases unmatched to any gene: 2. This CDR3 has 13 amino acids. DNA for the CDR3: TGTGCCAGCAGGGCGGGGGGGGACAATGAGCAGTTCTTC. Translation: CASRAGGDNEQFF. Variable domain in full (rest from reference TRBV5-4 and TRBJ2-1): ETGVTQSPTHLIKTRGQQVTLRCSSQSGHNTVSWYQQALGQGPQFIFQYYREEENGRGNFPPRFSGLQFPNYSSELNVNALELDDSALYLCASRAGGDNEQFFGPGTRLTVL.

This clone was observed a single time. This chain joins TRBV5-6 and TRBJ2-3, with 11 bases lining up with TRBD1. CDR1 and CDR2 from the germline V gene are SGHDT and YYEEEE. V lost 1 base to trimming and J lost 5 bases; unmatched junction nucleotides: 12. This CDR3 has 18 amino acids. DNA of the CDR3: TGTGCCAGCAGCTTGCGCCCTTGGACAGGGGGCGAGAGAGATACGCAGTATTTT. Translated: CASSLRPWTGGERDTQYF.

This rearrangement joins TRBV2 to TRBJ1-1; the D gene is possibly TRBD1 (5 bases). Trimming stripped 5 bases from V and 1 base from J, with 8 bases between. The germline V gene encodes CDR1 SNHLY and CDR2 FYNNEI. The CDR3 extends over 13 amino acids. CDR3 sequence reads: CASSSDRNTEAFF. CDR3 DNA sequence: TGTGCCAGCAGTTCAGACAGGAACACTGAAGCTTTCTTT.

The V and J genes are TRBV30 and TRBJ1-1; D call uncertain. The V gene's germline CDR1 is GTSNPN and CDR2 SVGIG (reference sequence). The CDR3 spans 12 residues. V dropped 2 bases and J dropped 4 bases, with 8 bases sitting between them. The CDR3 region has the DNA TGTGCCTGGAGTAGACACCTCACTGAAGCTTTCTTT. This gives the protein CAWSRHLTEAFF. Drawing the rest from reference TRBV30 and TRBJ1-1, the complete variable domain is SQTIHQWPATLVQPVGSPLSLECTVEGTSNPNLYWYRQAAGRGLQLLFYSVGIGQISSEVPQNLSASRPQDRQFILSSKKLLLSDSGFYLCAWSRHLTEAFFGQGTRLTVV.

This clone was counted between two and nine times. This chain uses TRBV4-1 with TRBJ2-3, with 9 bases aligning to TRBD2. The germline V gene encodes CDR1 MGHRA and CDR2 YSYEKL. The J segment lost 4 bases and the V segment lost 0 bases, leaving 8 bases of the junction unmatched. The CDR3 runs 17 residues. The chain's CDR3 is CASSQESGGGVADTQYF. The CDR3 nucleotides read TGCGCCAGCAGCCAAGAGTCTGGCGGGGGGGTGGCAGATACGCAGTATTTT.

The chain is built from TRBV4-3 and TRBJ2-3, with 9 positions matching TRBD2. After removal of 0 bases from V and 0 bases from J, the junction contained 4 bases not matched to a gene. The length of the CDR3 is 17 residues. The germline V gene has CDR1 LGHNA and CDR2 YSLEER. The CDR3 spells CASSQEGGGASTDTQYF. CDR3 nucleotide sequence: TGCGCCAGCAGCCAAGAGGGCGGGGGGGCCAGCACAGATACGCAGTATTTT.

The chain has TRBV7-9 and TRBJ2-7, with D possibly TRBD1 on 5 matching bases. Trimming pared 4 bases from V and 5 bases from J, leaving 12 bases between. Germline CDR1 SEHNR, CDR2 FQNEAQ (reference sequence). The CDR3 length is 13 residues. The CDR3 region is CASSYPQGHEQYF. The DNA of the CDR3 is TGTGCCAGCAGCTATCCTCAGGGCCACGAGCAGTACTTC.

V and J are TRBV6-5 and TRBJ2-5, with D possibly TRBD1 on 6 matching bases. With 6 bases removed from V and 4 bases from J, the gap between germline ends came to 21 bases. CDR3 size: 16 residues. CDR1 and CDR2 from the germline V gene are MNHEY and SVGAGI. CDR3 in amino acids: CASRYPGGQEVETQYF. Written as DNA, the CDR3 is TGTGCCAGCAGATACCCTGGGGGACAAGAGGTAGAGACCCAGTACTTC.

Only one count was recorded for this clone. J is TRBJ2-5 and V is TRBV21-1; the D call of TRBD2 is as the table states it, not checked on the DNA. TRBV21-1 is described as a pseudogene. The CDR3 is 16 residues long. The CDR3 nucleotides read TGTGCCAGCAGCAAAGGGGGGGGCCCCGAGGAGGAGACCCAGTACTTC. Translated, it gives CASSKGGGPEEETQYF.

The chain couples TRBV5-1 to TRBJ1-4, with D maybe TRBD1 (6 bases). Trimming shortened V by 1 base and J by 5 bases, and 9 bases separated the two germline ends. This CDR3 is built from 14 residues. The germline gives CDR1 SGHRS, CDR2 YFSETQ. CDR3 in DNA: TGCGCCAGCAGCTTGACAGGGCTAAATGAAAAACTGTTTTTT. Translated: CASSLTGLNEKLFF.

This chain joins TRBV9 and TRBJ2-7; D perhaps matches TRBD1 (6 bases). In germline, CDR1 is SGDLS, CDR2 YYNGEE. The germline V and J ends were trimmed by 0 bases and 3 bases, with 7 bases remaining between them. This CDR3 has 13 amino acids. For the CDR3, the DNA is TGTGCCAGCAGCGTAGGGGGACACTACGAGCAGTACTTC. It codes for CASSVGGHYEQYF.

The genes are TRBV2 and TRBJ2-5; TRBD1 might be the D (7 bases). CDR3 length: 13 amino acids. CDR1 is SNHLY, CDR2 FYNNEI, per germline. The germline V and J ends were trimmed by 8 bases and 4 bases, with 14 bases remaining between them. The CDR3 reads CASGEQGGETQYF. DNA of the CDR3: TGTGCCAGCGGCGAGCAGGGGGGAGAGACCCAGTACTTC.

The genes are TRBV6-1 and TRBJ2-5; D remains unclear. The germline gives CDR1 MNHNS, CDR2 SASEGT. This CDR3 region has 13 residues. V was cut by 1 base and J by 5 bases, with 8 bases left in between. In nucleotides, the CDR3 is TGTGCCAGCAGTGAAGTGGCGGTGGAGACCCAGTACTTC. This translates into CASSEVAVETQYF.

This clone appeared a few times. This sequence joins TRBV7-8 and TRBJ1-1; 10 positions agree with TRBD1. The CDR3 covers 14 residues. CDR1 is SGHVS, CDR2 FQNEAQ, per germline. After removal of 7 bases from V and 6 bases from J, the junction contained 8 bases not matched to a gene. The CDR3 sequence is CASILDRGVSEAFF. In DNA form, the CDR3 reads TGTGCCAGCATTCTGGACAGGGGGGTCTCTGAAGCTTTCTTT.

This clone was seen a handful of times. The rearrangement joins TRBV19 to TRBJ2-1; 7 positions match TRBD1. After removal of 3 bases from V and 5 bases from J, the junction contained 10 bases not matched to a gene. Per the germline V gene, CDR1 is LNHDA and CDR2 is SQIVND (reference sequence). This CDR3 spans 16 amino acids. The CDR3 DNA is TGTGCCAGTAGTATTTCGGCAGGGGGTGCGGACAATGAGCAGTTCTTC. Its translation: CASSISAGGADNEQFF.

This clone was picked up one time. The V gene is TRBV28, the J gene TRBJ1-6; 9 nucleotides line up with TRBD1. Per germline, CDR1 MDHEN and CDR2 SYDVKM. V trimming: 6 bases; J trimming: 10 bases; junction bases outside the gene matches: 7. CDR3 length: 14 amino acids. CDR3 in DNA: TGTGCCAGCAGCACAGGGGGCGGGAGGTCACCCCTCCACTTT. This translates into CASSTGGGRSPLHF.